Listed below are T cell receptor beta chains from one sample, sequenced in a study of vaccination and CD4 T cells after COVID-19. TCRdb reprocessed the PCR reads via MiXCR and lists one record per CDR3 protein. The repertoire holds about 20,000 distinct CDR3 sequences, with 30% to 45% as singletons. Their antigens are not known. The sequenced sample was CD4+ T cells from blood, cultured in vitro, obtained about 7 months after SARS-CoV-2 vaccination. The source is a human donor who had recovered from COVID-19. Both conserved end residues are part of each CDR3. Each record gives: clone size, J gene, V gene, D gene, CDR3 protein, CDR3 DNA. A D gene is named only where the DNA matches it firmly. A clone size is listed for some rows: how often the clone was seen (once, few, many), or a class if it is expanded.

few	TRBJ1-5	TRBV20-1	-	CSARSTGNQPQHF	TGCAGTGCGAGGTCGACAGGCAATCAGCCCCAGCATTTT
-	TRBJ1-2	TRBV2	-	CASIRRQAKDGYTF	TGTGCCAGCATTCGAAGACAGGCGAAGGATGGCTACACCTTC
-	TRBJ2-1	TRBV5-5	-	CASSLSLVRGEQFF	TGTGCCAGCAGCTTGTCGCTAGTCAGGGGTGAGCAGTTCTTC
few	TRBJ2-1	TRBV7-2	-	CASTQFGGVNNEQFF	TGTGCCAGCACCCAGTTTGGGGGCGTTAACAATGAGCAGTTCTTC
-	TRBJ2-1	TRBV7-2	-	CASSLGPGSYNEQFF	TGTGCCAGCAGCTTAGGTCCGGGCTCCTACAATGAGCAGTTCTTC
few	TRBJ2-5	TRBV23-1	-	CASSQEGKTQYF	TGCGCCAGCAGTCAAGAGGGGAAGACCCAGTACTTC
-	TRBJ2-5	TRBV6-1	TRBD1	CASSGRQGWDETQYF	TGTGCCAGCAGTGGACGACAGGGCTGGGACGAGACCCAGTACTTC
few	TRBJ1-5	TRBV6-1	-	CASSPGIVKTRRYQPQHF	TGTGCCAGCAGTCCTGGAATAGTAAAGACGCGGCGGTATCAGCCCCAGCATTTT
once	TRBJ2-7	TRBV6-1	-	CASSDWQSSYEQYF	TGTGCCAGCAGTGATTGGCAGAGCTCCTACGAGCAGTACTTC
-	TRBJ1-1	TRBV2	TRBD1	CASSATGGDEAFF	TGTGCCAGCAGTGCTACAGGGGGCGATGAAGCTTTCTTT
-	TRBJ2-1	TRBV6-1	TRBD1	CASSLDRDVFNEQFF	TGTGCCAGCAGTCTCGACAGGGATGTTTTCAATGAGCAGTTCTTC
-	TRBJ2-7	TRBV6-1	-	CASSPSGGAREQYF	TGTGCCAGCAGCCCCAGCGGCGGGGCACGCGAGCAGTACTTC
-	TRBJ2-5	TRBV5-1	-	CASSDSPGSQETQYF	TGCGCCAGCAGTGACTCGCCAGGGAGCCAAGAGACCCAGTACTTC
-	TRBJ2-7	TRBV6-1	-	CASSLRPWRDYEQYF	TGTGCCAGCAGTCTCCGTCCGTGGAGGGACTACGAGCAGTACTTC
-	TRBJ2-6	TRBV7-3	-	CASSSEGSSSGANVLTF	TGTGCCAGCAGCTCAGAGGGCAGTAGCTCTGGGGCCAACGTCCTGACTTTC
-	TRBJ2-1	TRBV5-8	TRBD2	CASSQMSGGLYNEQFF	TGTGCCAGCAGCCAGATGAGCGGGGGCCTCTACAATGAGCAGTTCTTC
-	TRBJ2-7	TRBV20-1	-	CSARDPAGYSHEQYF	TGCAGTGCTAGAGATCCCGCGGGATACTCCCACGAGCAGTACTTC
-	TRBJ2-7	TRBV20-1	TRBD2	CSAREGTSGKYEQYF	TGCAGTGCTAGAGAAGGAACTAGCGGAAAATACGAGCAGTACTTC
-	TRBJ2-7	TRBV7-2	-	CASSLEPSRQQYF	TGTGCCAGCAGCTTGGAACCCAGCCGTCAGCAGTACTTC